This TCR beta chain was sequenced in a study of cytomegalovirus exposure and HLA in healthy donors. General study findings and limits: Reports credit the classifier with highly specific, highly sensitive diagnosis of cytomegalovirus status. Cytomegalovirus-associated status was assigned to about 180 TCR beta chains.

Profiling relied on immunoSEQ multiplex PCR, and the TCRdb table lists in-frame clones only, not all of them. The sample contains about 150,000 clones, about 86% of which appear only once. Comment on this clone: Its specificity is unknown.

Germline lookup yields CDR1 SGHTS and CDR2 YDEGEE. The CDR3 contains 13 residues. Trimming took 7 bases from V and 3 from J, leaving 13 bases between them. Sequenced sample: PBMCs. The V and J genes are TRBV5-8 and TRBJ1-2; D not certain. This TCR derives from a young man in good health and CMV-seropositive. The CDR3, as DNA: TGTGCCAGCCCCCCCCGCCAGTACTATGGCTACACCTTC. Translated: CASPPRQYYGYTF.